A selection of T cell receptor beta chains follows, all from one sample in a study of T-cell reconstitution after alpha-beta-depleted transplantation in children. TCRdb used MiXCR to reprocess the PCR reads, holding one entry per CDR3 protein. The repertoire has approximately 350,000 distinct CDR3 sequences, about an eighth of them found once; the top ten carry about 4%. This material consisted of PBMCs, taken from the stem cell graft. These receptors originate from a human donor who donated a stem cell graft to a child with Fanconi anemia. The CDR3 runs from the conserved cysteine through the conserved F or W. Each record gives: CDR3 length, J gene, clone size, V gene, D gene, CDR3 DNA, CDR3 protein. D genes are given only for firm matches. Clone size is shown for a subset of rows, as once, few, many or a class of expanded clone.

13,TRBJ1-1,.,TRBV12-3/TRBV12-4,.,TGTGCCAGCAGGGTACAGCAGAACACTGAAGCTTTCTTT,CASRVQQNTEAFF
13,TRBJ2-5,.,TRBV15,TRBD1,TGTGCCACCAGCAGACGACAGGGGGAGACCCAGTACTTC,CATSRRQGETQYF
16,TRBJ2-3,few,TRBV5-1,TRBD2,TGCGCCAGCAGGGACGGCTCGGGGGGGAGCACAGATACGCAGTATTTT,CASRDGSGGSTDTQYF
14,TRBJ1-1,.,TRBV7-9,.,TGTGCCAGCAGCTTCCAACGACTCCCCCCTGAAGCTTTCTTT,CASSFQRLPPEAFF
14,TRBJ2-5,many,TRBV6-1,TRBD1,TGTGCCAGCAGCCCCGACAGGGGAACGAAGACCCAGTACTTC,CASSPDRGTKTQYF
14,TRBJ2-7,many,TRBV6-1,.,TGTGCCAGCAGGGCGGGATTAAGCTCCTACGAGCAGTACTTC,CASRAGLSSYEQYF
14,TRBJ2-2,many,TRBV9,.,TGTGCCAGTCGGAGTGACGGGGGCACCGGGGAGCTGTTTTTT,CASRSDGGTGELFF
15,TRBJ1-5,few,TRBV12-3/TRBV12-4,.,TGTGCCAGCAGTTTTCAGGAGGGAGTTGATCAGCCCCAGCATTTT,CASSFQEGVDQPQHF
14,TRBJ1-1,few,TRBV6-4,.,TGTGCCAGCAGTCGATCTCCAAACGGAGTTGAAGCTTTCTTT,CASSRSPNGVEAFF
12,TRBJ1-3,once,TRBV2,.,TGTGCCAGCAGTGAAGTGGAGAACACCATATATTTT,CASSEVENTIYF
15,TRBJ1-5,many,TRBV4-2,.,TGTGCCAGCAGCCAAGAAACGACAGTGAATCAGCCCCAGCATTTT,CASSQETTVNQPQHF
14,TRBJ2-1,.,TRBV5-1,.,TGCGCCAGCAGCTTTCCCAGCGCGCAGGGAGAGCAGTTCTTC,CASSFPSAQGEQFF
13,TRBJ1-2,few,TRBV5-1,.,TGCGCCAGCAGCTCGCTCGAAGCTTATGGCTACACCTTC,CASSSLEAYGYTF
15,TRBJ1-2,few,TRBV12-3/TRBV12-4,TRBD1,TGTGCCAGCAGTTCCCCGGGACAGGGGTTCCGTGGCTACACCTTC,CASSSPGQGFRGYTF
13,TRBJ2-4,many,TRBV12-3/TRBV12-4,.,TGTGCCAGCAGCCGATCAGGTGACAACATTCAGTACTTC,CASSRSGDNIQYF
12,TRBJ2-1,.,TRBV24-1,.,TGTGCCACCAGTGATGCCAAAGATGAGCAGTTCTTC,CATSDAKDEQFF
13,TRBJ1-1,.,TRBV9,.,TGTGCCAGCAGCGTAGGGAATGACAGGAAAGCTTTCTTT,CASSVGNDRKAFF